Below, 18 T cell receptor beta chains from the same sample are listed, as sequenced in a study of shared clonotypes between healthy human individuals. TCRdb's table, derived via immunoSEQ multiplex PCR, lists solely in-frame clones and lacks some. This table holds fewer than 500,000 clones, about three quarters found once. Specimen: PBMCs. These receptors originate from a woman between 40 and 55 years old in good health. Some clones in this sample may be carry-over from other donors' samples.

This chain connects TRBV5-1 to TRBJ2-5; 8 bases agree with TRBD1. V was pared by 3 bases and J by 11 bases, with 9 bases of the junction left unmatched. From germline, CDR1 is SGHRS and CDR2 YFSETQ. The CDR3 is 13 residues long. This CDR3 reads CASSYGQGEEQYF. Here the CDR3 DNA reads TGCGCCAGCAGCTACGGACAGGGCGAGGAGCAGTACTTC.

The V call is TRBV7-2, the J call TRBJ1-3; D is unresolved. The V and J ends lost 1 base and 7 bases respectively, with 11 bases between them. CDR1 SGHTA and CDR2 FQGNSA come from the germline V gene. The CDR3 sequence is 14 residues long. The CDR3, as DNA: TGTGCCAGCAGCTTAGTAAGCACTCCGAACACCATATATTTT. Translation gives CASSLVSTPNTIYF.

This clone appeared a few times. V is TRBV9 and J is TRBJ1-1; D is unclear. The V and J ends lost 2 bases and 1 base respectively, with 9 bases between them. CDR1 is SGDLS, CDR2 YYNGEE, per germline. The CDR3 has 14 residues. The CDR3 DNA sequence: TGTGCCAGCAGCGTCTTTCCAGGGAACACTGAAGCTTTCTTT. Protein product: CASSVFPGNTEAFF.

The J gene is TRBJ2-4, the V gene TRBV19, with 8 bases matching TRBD2. Germline values: CDR1 LNHDA, CDR2 SQIVND (reference sequence). The length of the CDR3 is 17 residues. Trimming at V came to 2 bases and at J to 9 bases, leaving 15 bases not matched to a gene. The CDR3 reads CASSILSSGPGGGIQYF. CDR3 nucleotide sequence: TGTGCCAGTAGTATATTGTCTAGCGGGCCGGGGGGCGGCATTCAGTACTTC.

J is TRBJ2-1 and V is TRBV7-3; 12 bases align to TRBD2. The junction had 6 bases not matched to a gene; V was cut back by 2 bases and J by 4 bases. Germline CDR1 and CDR2: SGHTA and FQGTGA. The CDR3 runs to 17 residues. CDR3 nucleotides: TGTGCCAGCAGCTTATCCCGACTAGCGGGAGCGTACAATGAGCAGTTCTTC. Translated: CASSLSRLAGAYNEQFF.

This clone appeared many times. The gene calls are TRBV2 and TRBJ2-3; TRBD1 matches at 8 bases. Per germline, CDR1 SNHLY and CDR2 FYNNEI. With V trimmed by 6 bases and J by 0 bases, 5 bases remained unmatched. The CDR3 length is 15 residues. CDR3: CASRDRTGSTDTQYF. CDR3 nucleotide sequence: TGTGCCAGCAGGGACAGGACAGGGAGCACAGATACGCAGTATTTT.

This clone was counted a few times. This rearrangement joins TRBV5-1 to TRBJ1-1; weak D call: TRBD1 (5 bases). The germline V gene has CDR1 SGHRS and CDR2 YFSETQ. V was trimmed by 4 bases and J by 4 bases, leaving 14 bases between them. This CDR3 is 14 amino acids long. CDR3 amino acids: CASSRGGGGTEAFF. As DNA, the CDR3 is TGCGCCAGCAGCAGGGGCGGAGGCGGCACTGAAGCTTTCTTT.

The rearrangement joins TRBV5-4 to TRBJ1-2; maybe TRBD1 (5 bases). V dropped 0 bases and J dropped 10 bases, with 10 bases sitting between them. Germline CDR1 SGHNT, CDR2 YYREEE (reference sequence). This CDR3 comprises 12 residues. The CDR3 DNA reads TGTGCCAGCAGCTTGGCGGGGCGTATCTACACCTTC. Translation gives CASSLAGRIYTF. The variable domain in full, completed from reference TRBV5-4 and TRBJ1-2, reads ETGVTQSPTHLIKTRGQQVTLRCSSQSGHNTVSWYQQALGQGPQFIFQYYREEENGRGNFPPRFSGLQFPNYSSELNVNALELDDSALYLCASSLAGRIYTFGSGTRLTVV.

This rearrangement joins TRBV10-3 to TRBJ1-1; D call uncertain. V was pared by 3 bases and J by 3 bases, with 8 bases between. The V gene's germline CDR1 is ENHRY and CDR2 SYGVKD. The CDR3 length is 13 residues. In nucleotides, the CDR3 is TGTGCCATCAGTGACGGTTCTTACACTGAAGCTTTCTTT. Protein product: CAISDGSYTEAFF.

The rearrangement links TRBV7-6 to TRBJ2-6; 7 bases line up with TRBD2. Germline CDR1 and CDR2: SGHVS and FNYEAQ. This CDR3 contains 20 residues. The trim removed 5 bases at V and 0 bases at J, leaving 16 bases unmatched. The DNA for the CDR3 is TGTGCCAGCAGCACATCCTCCGGGGGGAAAGGAGGCTCTGGGGCCAACGTCCTGACTTTC. As protein: CASSTSSGGKGGSGANVLTF.

This chain joins TRBV11-2 and TRBJ2-5, with D perhaps matching TRBD1 (6 bases). The last part of the DNA fits TRBJ2-7 better; the J call may be wrong. The V gene's germline CDR1 is SGHAT and CDR2 FQNNGV. The CDR3 consists of 14 residues. CDR3 sequence: CASSQIQGHYEQYF. The CDR3 DNA sequence: TGTGCCAGCAGCCAGATTCAGGGACACTACGAGCAGTACTTC.

The table lists this clone with a count of one. The CDR3 region is CASKPTTGDLAGELFF. The CDR3 nucleotides are TGTGCCAGTAAACCCACGACAGGGGATTTAGCCGGGGAGCTGTTTTTT. The chain combines TRBV19 with TRBJ2-2; 8 nucleotides agree with TRBD1. Germline CDR1 reads LNHDA; CDR2 reads SQIVND (reference sequence). V shed 7 bases, J shed 6 bases, and the junction held 13 bases outside the gene matches. The CDR3 consists of 16 residues.

This clone has a count of ten or more. The same CDR3 can be traced to other DNA sequences in this sample. V and J are TRBV18 and TRBJ1-1, with D possibly matching TRBD1 (5 bases). Trimming shortened V by 2 bases and J by 4 bases, and 5 bases separated the two germline ends. Looked up from germline, CDR1 is KGHSH and CDR2 is LQKENI. The CDR3 runs to 12 residues. The CDR3 loop is CASSPGATEAFF. The CDR3 DNA follows: TGTGCCAGCTCACCAGGGGCCACTGAAGCTTTCTTT.

V is TRBV13 and J is TRBJ2-1, with unresolved D. CDR1 PRHDT and CDR2 FYEKMQ come from the germline V gene (reference sequence). Trimming took off 3 bases at V and 5 bases at J, with 8 bases between the two ends. CDR3 length equals 13 residues. The CDR3 region has the DNA TGTGCCAGCAGCTTCGGTGGACACAATGAGCAGTTCTTC. Translated: CASSFGGHNEQFF.

The rearrangement uses TRBV7-9 and TRBJ2-7; 11 nucleotides match TRBD2. The CDR3 extends over 16 amino acids. The germline gives CDR1 SEHNR, CDR2 FQNEAQ (reference sequence). V trimming: 5 bases; J trimming: 0 bases; junction bases outside the gene matches: 6. The CDR3 is CASSQTSGRDSYEQYF. The CDR3 DNA reads TGTGCCAGCAGCCAAACTAGCGGGAGAGACTCCTACGAGCAGTACTTC.

This chain connects TRBV11-3 to TRBJ2-1; D uncertain. This CDR3 comprises 17 residues. The ends were cut back, 0 bases at V and 0 bases at J, with 12 bases in the middle. The germline CDR1 and CDR2 sequences are SGHNT and YENEEA. The CDR3 spells CASSLEAGPSSYNEQFF. The DNA for the CDR3 is TGTGCCAGCAGCTTAGAGGCAGGCCCGAGCTCCTACAATGAGCAGTTCTTC.

The chain joins TRBV7-2 to TRBJ1-2; 7 bases match TRBD1. The V gene end was trimmed by 5 bases and the J gene end by 4 bases; junction bases not matched to a gene: 7. The germline V gene encodes CDR1 SGHTA and CDR2 FQGNSA. This CDR3 contains 14 residues. CDR3 nucleotides: TGTGCCAGCAGCCCAGGACAGGATATCTATGGCTACACCTTC. This sequence encodes CASSPGQDIYGYTF.

This chain links TRBV6-5 with TRBJ1-1, with no clear D. The V gene's germline CDR1 is MNHEY and CDR2 SVGAGI. The CDR3 spans 13 residues. Deletions cut 5 bases from V and 1 base from J, with 8 bases between. CDR3 in DNA: TGTGCCAGCAGTACAACACGGAACACTGAAGCTTTCTTT. The encoded protein is CASSTTRNTEAFF.